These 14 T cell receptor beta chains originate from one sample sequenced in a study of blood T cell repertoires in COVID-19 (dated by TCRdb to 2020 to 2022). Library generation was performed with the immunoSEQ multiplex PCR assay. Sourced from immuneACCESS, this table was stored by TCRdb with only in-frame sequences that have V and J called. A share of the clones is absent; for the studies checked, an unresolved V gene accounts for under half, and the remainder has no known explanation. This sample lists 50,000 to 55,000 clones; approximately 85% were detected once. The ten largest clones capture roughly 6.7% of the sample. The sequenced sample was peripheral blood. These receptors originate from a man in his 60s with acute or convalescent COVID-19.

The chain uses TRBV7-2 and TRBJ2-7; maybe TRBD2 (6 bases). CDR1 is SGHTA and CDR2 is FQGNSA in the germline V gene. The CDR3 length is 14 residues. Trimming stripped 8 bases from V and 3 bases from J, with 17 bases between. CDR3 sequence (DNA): TGTGCCAGCGCGTCCTCTCGGGGGTACTACGAGCAGTACTTC. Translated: CASASSRGYYEQYF.

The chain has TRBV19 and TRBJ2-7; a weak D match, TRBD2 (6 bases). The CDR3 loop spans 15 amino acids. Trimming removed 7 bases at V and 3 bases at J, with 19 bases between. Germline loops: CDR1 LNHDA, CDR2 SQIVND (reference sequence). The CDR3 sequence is CASTPAAGNYYEQYF. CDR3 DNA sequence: TGTGCCAGTACCCCAGCGGCGGGAAACTACTACGAGCAGTACTTC.

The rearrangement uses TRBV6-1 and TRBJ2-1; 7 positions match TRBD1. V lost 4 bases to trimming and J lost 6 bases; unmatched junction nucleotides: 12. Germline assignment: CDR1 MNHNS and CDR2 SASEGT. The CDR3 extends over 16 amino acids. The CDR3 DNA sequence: TGTGCCAGCAGTGCTATTGGGACAGCCCAAGGCAATGAGCAGTTCTTC. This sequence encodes CASSAIGTAQGNEQFF.

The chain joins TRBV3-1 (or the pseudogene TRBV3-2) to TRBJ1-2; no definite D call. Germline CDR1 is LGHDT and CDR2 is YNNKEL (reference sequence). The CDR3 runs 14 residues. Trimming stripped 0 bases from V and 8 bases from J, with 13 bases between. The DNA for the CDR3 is TGTGCCAGCAGCCAAGATCGTGGACTCAGGGGCTACACCTTC. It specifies CASSQDRGLRGYTF.

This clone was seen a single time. The CDR3 protein is CASSNYENKGLNTGELFF. CDR3 bases: TGTGCCAGCAGCAACTATGAGAATAAGGGGCTAAACACCGGGGAGCTGTTTTTT. This rearrangement joins TRBV21-1 to TRBJ2-2; the DNA was not used to check the table's D call, TRBD1. TRBV21-1 is designated a pseudogene. The CDR3 covers 18 residues.

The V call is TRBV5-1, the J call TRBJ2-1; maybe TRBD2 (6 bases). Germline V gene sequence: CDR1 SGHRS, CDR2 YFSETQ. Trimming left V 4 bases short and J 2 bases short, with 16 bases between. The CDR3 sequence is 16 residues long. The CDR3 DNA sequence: TGCGCCAGCAGCGATGATGCGGGACTCGCCTACAATGAGCAGTTCTTC. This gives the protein CASSDDAGLAYNEQFF.

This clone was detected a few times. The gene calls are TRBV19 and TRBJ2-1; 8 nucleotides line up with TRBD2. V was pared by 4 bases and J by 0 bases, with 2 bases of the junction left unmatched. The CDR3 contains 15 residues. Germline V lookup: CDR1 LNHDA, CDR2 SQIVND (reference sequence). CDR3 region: CASSTLAGSYNEQFF. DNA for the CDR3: TGTGCCAGTAGTACTCTAGCGGGCTCCTACAATGAGCAGTTCTTC.

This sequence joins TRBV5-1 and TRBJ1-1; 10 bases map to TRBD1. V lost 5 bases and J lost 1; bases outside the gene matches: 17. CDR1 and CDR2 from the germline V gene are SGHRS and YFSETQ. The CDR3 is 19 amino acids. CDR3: CASSPLSLGQGLGNTEAFF. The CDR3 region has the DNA TGCGCCAGCAGTCCACTATCCTTGGGACAGGGGCTTGGGAACACTGAAGCTTTCTTT.

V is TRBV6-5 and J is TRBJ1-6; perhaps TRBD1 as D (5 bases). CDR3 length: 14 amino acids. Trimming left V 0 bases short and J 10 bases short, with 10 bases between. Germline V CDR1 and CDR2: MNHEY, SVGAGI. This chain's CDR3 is CASSYSGVGSPLHF. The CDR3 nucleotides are TGTGCCAGCAGTTACTCAGGGGTGGGCTCACCCCTCCACTTT.

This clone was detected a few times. This CDR3 reads CASSFQGFNTEAFF. The DNA for the CDR3 is TGCGCCAGCAGCTTTCAGGGATTCAACACTGAAGCTTTCTTT. The rearrangement uses TRBV5-1 and TRBJ1-1; tentative D call: TRBD1 (5 bases). The germline CDR1 and CDR2 sequences are SGHRS and YFSETQ. Trimming took off 2 bases at V and 2 bases at J, with 10 bases between the two ends. The CDR3 is 14 amino acids.

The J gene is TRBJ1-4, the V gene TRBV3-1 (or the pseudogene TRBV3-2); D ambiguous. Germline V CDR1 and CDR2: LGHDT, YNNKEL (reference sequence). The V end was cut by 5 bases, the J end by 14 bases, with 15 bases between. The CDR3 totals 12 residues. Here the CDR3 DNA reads TGTGCCAGCAGCGCCCACGGTGAAGCGCTGTTTTTT. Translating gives CASSAHGEALFF.

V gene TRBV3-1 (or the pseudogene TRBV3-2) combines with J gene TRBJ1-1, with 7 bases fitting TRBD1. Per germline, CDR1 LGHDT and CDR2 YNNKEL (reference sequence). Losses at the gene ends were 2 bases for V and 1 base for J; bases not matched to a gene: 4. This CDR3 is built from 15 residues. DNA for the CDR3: TGTGCCAGCAGCCAAAATAGACAGGGGAACACTGAAGCTTTCTTT. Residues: CASSQNRQGNTEAFF.

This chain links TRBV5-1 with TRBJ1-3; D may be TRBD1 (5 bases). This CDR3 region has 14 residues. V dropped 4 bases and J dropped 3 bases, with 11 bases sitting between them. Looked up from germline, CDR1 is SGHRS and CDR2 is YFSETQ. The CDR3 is CASSRGGDGNTIYF. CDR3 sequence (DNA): TGCGCCAGCAGCCGGGGGGGTGATGGAAACACCATATATTTT.

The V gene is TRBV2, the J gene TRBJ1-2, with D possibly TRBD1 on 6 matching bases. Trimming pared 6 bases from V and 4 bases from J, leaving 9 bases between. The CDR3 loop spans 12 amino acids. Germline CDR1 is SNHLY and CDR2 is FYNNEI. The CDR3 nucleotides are TGTGCCAGCAGCGGCAGGGGCTATGGCTACACCTTC. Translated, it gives CASSGRGYGYTF.